Below, 30 T cell receptor beta chains from the same sample are listed, as sequenced in a study of blood T cell repertoires in COVID-19. The method was immunoSEQ multiplex PCR; TCRdb's version includes in-frame clones alone and lacks a portion of them. This table has about 300,000 clones, less than 85% appearing once. The sequencing sample was made of peripheral blood. Every receptor here comes from a human donor with COVID-19, enrolled during active disease. The donor label of this sample is uncertain.

The chain links TRBV11-2 to TRBJ2-5; maybe TRBD2 (6 bases). CDR1 and CDR2 from the germline V gene are SGHAT and FQNNGV. CDR3 length equals 17 residues. V was pared by 2 bases and J by 1 base, with 17 bases between. The CDR3 here is CASSLSVGSRTQETQYF. The CDR3 bases are TGTGCCAGCAGCTTATCTGTCGGGAGTAGGACCCAAGAGACCCAGTACTTC.

The chain couples TRBV10-2 to TRBJ2-3; 8 nucleotides agree with TRBD2. The CDR3 is made up of 14 amino acids. The V and J ends lost 6 bases and 5 bases, in that order; junction bases with no gene match: 7. CDR1 WSHSY and CDR2 SAAADI come from the germline V gene. The CDR3 protein is CASRVGRAVDTQYF. In DNA, the CDR3 is TGCGCCAGCAGAGTCGGGAGGGCCGTAGATACGCAGTATTTT.

The chain links TRBV5-1 to TRBJ1-3, with 7 bases aligning to TRBD1. CDR3 size: 17 residues. V gave up 0 bases and J gave up 0 bases; unmatched junction bases: 6. The germline V gene has CDR1 SGHRS and CDR2 YFSETQ. CDR3 sequence (DNA): TGCGCCAGCAGCTTGGAGGGACAGACTAGCTCTGGAAACACCATATATTTT. As protein: CASSLEGQTSSGNTIYF.

This chain's CDR3 is CATSDPTGTGDYFQPQHF. The DNA for the CDR3 is TGTGCCACCAGTGATCCCACTGGGACAGGGGATTATTTTCAGCCCCAGCATTTT. The chain carries TRBV24-1 and TRBJ1-5, with TRBD1 identical over 10 bases. The CDR3 covers 18 residues. CDR1 is KGHDR, CDR2 SFDVKD, per germline. The V and J ends lost 3 bases and 6 bases, in that order; junction bases with no gene match: 13.

V gene TRBV11-3 combines with J gene TRBJ2-3, with D tentatively TRBD1 (5 bases). Germline lookup yields CDR1 SGHNT and CDR2 YENEEA. The CDR3 is 14 amino acids. The V gene lost 6 bases and the J gene lost 0 bases, with 10 bases spanning the gap. The CDR3 bases are TGTGCCAGCAGTGGTGGGGCTAGCACAGATACGCAGTATTTT. This codes for CASSGGASTDTQYF.

The chain joins TRBV30 to TRBJ1-4, with a possible D match to TRBD1 (6 bases). Trimming left V 2 bases short and J 8 bases short, with 9 bases between. CDR1 and CDR2 from the germline V gene are GTSNPN and SVGIG (reference sequence). The CDR3 runs to 12 residues. The chain's CDR3 is CAWSRTEEKLFF. The CDR3, as DNA: TGTGCCTGGAGTCGGACAGAAGAAAAACTGTTTTTT.

The chain carries TRBV6-6 and TRBJ2-1; D perhaps matches TRBD2 (5 bases). Germline V gene sequence: CDR1 MNHNY, CDR2 SVGAGI (reference sequence). This CDR3 is built from 14 residues. V lost 2 bases and J 4 bases, leaving 9 bases between the germline ends. In DNA, the CDR3 is TGTGCCAGCAGTTACGAGGGAGATTACAATGAGCAGTTCTTC. Translation gives CASSYEGDYNEQFF.

This clone was counted a single time. The gene calls are TRBV6-5 and TRBJ2-7; 9 bases line up with TRBD1. Trimming took 6 bases from V and 6 from J; bases not matched to a gene: 9. CDR3 length equals 14 residues. CDR1 is MNHEY and CDR2 is SVGAGI in the germline V gene. The CDR3 nucleotides are TGTGCCAGCAGCCCGGGACAGGGAGGGTCCGAGCAGTACTTC. It specifies CASSPGQGGSEQYF.

The V gene is TRBV28, the J gene TRBJ1-3, with 9 bases that match TRBD1. The CDR3 contains 14 residues. The V gene's germline CDR1 is MDHEN and CDR2 SYDVKM. After removal of 6 bases from V and 7 bases from J, the junction contained 7 bases not matched to a gene. CDR3 protein: CASREDRGRNTIYF. DNA of the CDR3: TGTGCCAGCAGGGAGGACAGGGGAAGGAACACCATATATTTT.

CDR3 sequence: CASSVASRESYNEQFF. The CDR3 DNA reads TGTGCCAGCAGCGTAGCTTCCCGGGAGTCCTACAATGAGCAGTTCTTC. The chain combines TRBV9 with TRBJ2-1; the D gene is possibly TRBD2 (6 bases). Germline CDR1 reads SGDLS; CDR2 reads YYNGEE. The CDR3 runs 16 residues. V dropped 0 bases and J dropped 1 base, with 11 bases sitting between them.

The V gene is TRBV11-3, the J gene TRBJ2-3; D gene ambiguous. The germline V gene encodes CDR1 SGHNT and CDR2 YENEEA. The CDR3 is 15 residues long. The ends were cut back, 1 base at V and 0 bases at J, with 8 bases in the middle. The CDR3 spells CASSLGSPSTDTQYF. For the CDR3, the DNA is TGTGCCAGCAGCTTAGGGAGCCCCAGCACAGATACGCAGTATTTT.

The chain carries TRBV7-8 and TRBJ2-1; unclear D gene. Germline CDR1 is SGHVS and CDR2 is FQNEAQ. This CDR3 is 13 amino acids long. V was trimmed by 1 base and J by 6 bases, leaving 7 bases between them. Written as DNA, the CDR3 is TGTGCCAGCAGCTTAGTTACGGGCAATGAGCAGTTCTTC. This encodes CASSLVTGNEQFF.

This rearrangement joins TRBV3-1 (or the pseudogene TRBV3-2) to TRBJ1-1; perhaps TRBD1 as D (5 bases). From germline, CDR1 is LGHDT and CDR2 YNNKEL (reference sequence). Trimming took off 1 base at V and 0 bases at J, with 12 bases between the two ends. CDR3 length: 16 amino acids. The CDR3 protein is CASSQAGFSMNTEAFF. Here the CDR3 DNA reads TGTGCCAGCAGCCAAGCAGGGTTTAGTATGAACACTGAAGCTTTCTTT.

This clone was seen more than once but under ten times. This rearrangement joins TRBV10-1 to TRBJ2-7, with 9 positions matching TRBD1. CDR3 length: 14 amino acids. Looked up from germline, CDR1 is WNHNN and CDR2 is SYGVQD (reference sequence). Losses at the gene ends were 1 base for V and 6 bases for J; bases not matched to a gene: 4. CDR3 nucleotides: TGCGCCAGCAGTGAGTTGGACAGGGGTGGCGAGCAGTACTTC. This gives the protein CASSELDRGGEQYF.

The J gene is TRBJ1-5, the V gene TRBV28; no definite D call. The V gene lost 5 bases and the J gene lost 4 bases, with 12 bases spanning the gap. This CDR3 comprises 14 residues. Germline values: CDR1 MDHEN, CDR2 SYDVKM. Here the CDR3 DNA reads TGTGCCAGCAGTGCTGCGGGAAGGAATCAGCCCCAGCATTTT. Translating it yields CASSAAGRNQPQHF.

In this sample, this clone turned up once. The DNA for the CDR3 is TGCAGCGCGAGTACCCCGCCGGGACTAGCGAATGAGCAGTTCTTC. It encodes CSASTPPGLANEQFF. The chain uses TRBV29-1 and TRBJ2-1; 10 positions match TRBD2. The CDR3 loop spans 15 amino acids. The germline V gene encodes CDR1 SQVTM and CDR2 ANQGSEA. V trimming: 7 bases; J trimming: 7 bases; junction bases outside the gene matches: 13.

The chain carries TRBV29-1 and TRBJ1-2; 8 nucleotides line up with TRBD1. Germline CDR1 reads SQVTM; CDR2 reads ANQGSEA. Trimming at V came to 4 bases and at J to 1 base, leaving 8 bases not matched to a gene. CDR3 length: 15 residues. CDR3 sequence (DNA): TGCAGCGTTGGTGCCCAACAGGGGGATAACTATGGCTACACCTTC. Encoded protein: CSVGAQQGDNYGYTF.

The V call is TRBV4-1, the J call TRBJ2-1, with a weak D call TRBD1 (6 bases). Trimming took off 5 bases at V and 4 bases at J, with 18 bases between the two ends. The CDR3 contains 16 residues. Germline V gene lookup returns CDR1 MGHRA and CDR2 YSYEKL. The CDR3 here is CASSENPPDRYNEQFF. The CDR3 coding sequence is TGCGCCAGCAGCGAGAACCCCCCGGACAGATACAATGAGCAGTTCTTC.

V gene TRBV10-3 combines with J gene TRBJ2-6; 8 bases align to TRBD2. This CDR3 is built from 14 residues. V trimming: 10 bases; J trimming: 4 bases; junction bases outside the gene matches: 6. CDR1 is ENHRY and CDR2 is SYGVKD in the germline V gene. The CDR3 nucleotides read TGTGCCACCCGGGGGGGGTTCGGGGCCAACGTCCTGACTTTC. Protein sequence: CATRGGFGANVLTF.

The chain combines TRBV27 with TRBJ2-3, with 9 bases aligning to TRBD2. Germline-derived CDR1 and CDR2 are MNHEY and SMNVEV (reference sequence). The CDR3 extends over 16 amino acids. V dropped 5 bases and J dropped 5; count of bases not matched to a gene: 11. CDR3 coding DNA: TGTGCCAGCAGTCCTAACAAGATAGCGGGAGTAGATACGCAGTATTTT. Translated, it gives CASSPNKIAGVDTQYF.

The genes are TRBV5-1 and TRBJ2-3, with TRBD2 identical over 7 bases. Germline values: CDR1 SGHRS, CDR2 YFSETQ. With 0 bases clipped from V and 4 bases from J, the junction kept 8 bases outside the gene matches. This CDR3 contains 16 residues. The CDR3 reads CASSLAMLAEADTQYF. DNA of the CDR3: TGCGCCAGCAGCTTGGCCATGCTAGCGGAGGCAGATACGCAGTATTTT. Combining the CDR3 with reference TRBV5-1 and TRBJ2-3 gives the whole variable domain KAGVTQTPRYLIKTRGQQVTLSCSPISGHRSVSWYQQTPGQGLQFLFEYFSETQRNKGNFPGRFSGRQFSNSRSEMNVSTLELGDSALYLCASSLAMLAEADTQYFGPGTRLTVL.

V usage is TRBV9 and J usage is TRBJ2-1; D is unresolved. Trimming pared 0 bases from V and 9 bases from J, leaving 13 bases between. CDR3 size: 14 residues. Germline CDR1 and CDR2: SGDLS and YYNGEE. CDR3 sequence reads: CASSVEIATAEQFF. In DNA, the CDR3 is TGTGCCAGCAGCGTAGAAATAGCCACGGCTGAGCAGTTCTTC.

The chain uses TRBV28 and TRBJ1-1; 9 bases match TRBD1. The germline V gene has CDR1 MDHEN and CDR2 SYDVKM. CDR3 length: 13 amino acids. Germline trimming cut 10 bases from V and 8 bases from J; bases unmatched to any gene: 11. In DNA, the CDR3 is TGTGCCATCCCGGGACAGGGCCCAGGGGAAGCTTTCTTT. Amino acid sequence: CAIPGQGPGEAFF.

The gene calls are TRBV18 and TRBJ2-1, with D tentatively TRBD2 (6 bases). V was trimmed by 2 bases and J by 3 bases, leaving 14 bases between them. Germline CDR1 is KGHSH and CDR2 is LQKENI. This CDR3 has 16 amino acids. The CDR3 here is CASSPWNGTLYNEQFF. CDR3 in DNA: TGTGCCAGCTCACCATGGAACGGGACTCTCTACAATGAGCAGTTCTTC.

The chain is built from TRBV5-4 and TRBJ1-2; 7 positions match TRBD1. V was clipped by 6 bases and J by 4 bases; unmatched bases: 12. CDR1 is SGHNT, CDR2 YYREEE, per germline (reference sequence). The CDR3 is 15 residues long. In DNA form, the CDR3 reads TGTGCCAGCACCCTAGTAGGGGGCTCTCCCTATGGCTACACCTTC. Protein: CASTLVGGSPYGYTF. Full variable domain (rest looked up from reference TRBV5-4 and TRBJ1-2): ETGVTQSPTHLIKTRGQQVTLRCSSQSGHNTVSWYQQALGQGPQFIFQYYREEENGRGNFPPRFSGLQFPNYSSELNVNALELDDSALYLCASTLVGGSPYGYTFGSGTRLTVV.

The chain couples TRBV27 to TRBJ1-2; D is possibly TRBD1 (6 bases). CDR3 length equals 14 residues. V gave up 5 bases and J gave up 8 bases, with 18 bases separating them. The germline V gene encodes CDR1 MNHEY and CDR2 SMNVEV (reference sequence). The CDR3 DNA sequence: TGTGCCAGCAGTCCCAACGGGGGGGCGCCGGGCTACACCTTC. This sequence encodes CASSPNGGAPGYTF.

This clone was observed a few times. The CDR3 coding sequence is TGTGCCAGCACCCTGACAGGGGGCACTGAAGCTTTCTTT. It specifies CASTLTGGTEAFF. The rearrangement joins TRBV5-4 to TRBJ1-1; 9 bases match TRBD1. With 6 bases clipped from V and 4 bases from J, the junction kept 4 bases outside the gene matches. Germline loops: CDR1 SGHNT, CDR2 YYREEE (reference sequence). This CDR3 comprises 13 residues.

This sequence joins TRBV11-2 and TRBJ2-7, with 7 positions matching TRBD1. The CDR3 is made up of 16 amino acids. Germline values: CDR1 SGHAT, CDR2 FQNNGV. J lost 0 bases, V lost 5 bases, and 10 bases had no gene match. CDR3 amino acids: CASSKLQGFSSYEQYF. In nucleotides, the CDR3 is TGTGCCAGCAGCAAACTACAGGGGTTTAGCTCCTACGAGCAGTACTTC.

The gene calls are TRBV15 and TRBJ1-5; no clear D gene. V was clipped by 0 bases and J by 5 bases, with 8 bases between them. The CDR3 covers 14 residues. The germline V gene encodes CDR1 LNHNV and CDR2 YYDKDF (reference sequence). This CDR3 is CATSRDVGDQPQHF. The DNA of the CDR3 is TGTGCCACCAGCAGAGATGTGGGAGATCAGCCCCAGCATTTT.

V is TRBV11-2 and J is TRBJ1-4; 9 bases agree with TRBD1. The length of the CDR3 is 15 residues. Trimming took 5 bases from V and 8 from J; bases not matched to a gene: 9. Germline CDR1 reads SGHAT; CDR2 reads FQNNGV. CDR3 DNA: TGTGCCAGCAGCCCGACCGGACAGGGGATGGAAAAACTGTTTTTT. It yields the protein CASSPTGQGMEKLFF.